These T cell receptor beta chains were read from a single sample in a study of T cells in Graves' hyperthyroidism and ophthalmopathy. TCRdb itself ran the multiplex PCR reads through MiXCR, one entry per CDR3 protein. The sample yields 550,000 to 800,000 distinct CDR3 sequences, around 16% seen once. The sample consisted of blood. These receptors came from a man over 45 with Graves' hyperthyroidism. Each CDR3 is given with its conserved first and last residue. The D gene is left open where the match is weak. Clone size is not always given. Where it is, it says once, few, many or a class for expanded clones.

clone size	V gene	J gene	D gene	CDR3 protein	CDR3 DNA
many	TRBV28	TRBJ2-1	NA	CASSFLRNEQFF	TGTGCCAGCAGTTTTCTTCGTAATGAGCAGTTCTTC
NA	TRBV7-9	TRBJ1-6	NA	CASSLKEAGSPLHF	TGTGCCAGCAGCTTAAAAGAGGCCGGGAGCCCCCTCCACTTT
few	TRBV5-1	TRBJ1-5	NA	CASSSGVDNQPQHF	TGCGCCAGCAGCTCAGGGGTTGACAATCAGCCCCAGCATTTT
NA	TRBV7-8	TRBJ1-1	NA	CASSSGRSTEAFF	TGTGCCAGCAGTAGCGGGAGGTCCACTGAAGCTTTCTTT
many	TRBV20-1	TRBJ2-2	TRBD2	CGSRTSVNTGELFF	TGCGGCTCTCGGACTAGCGTGAACACCGGGGAGCTGTTTTTT
NA	TRBV20-1	TRBJ2-2	TRBD2	CSARDPPSGSSGELFF	TGCAGTGCTAGAGATCCTCCTAGCGGGAGCTCGGGGGAGCTGTTTTTT
few	TRBV30	TRBJ2-3	TRBD2	CAWSPGLAGYDTQYF	TGTGCCTGGAGTCCGGGACTAGCGGGATATGATACGCAGTATTTT
many	TRBV2	TRBJ1-2	NA	CASQGSGGRANGYTF	TGTGCCAGCCAAGGGTCGGGGGGCCGAGCAAATGGCTACACCTTC
many	TRBV7-6	TRBJ2-7	TRBD1	CASSPRPGQVISEQYF	TGTGCCAGCAGCCCACGACCCGGACAGGTTATTAGCGAGCAGTACTTC
many	TRBV29-1	TRBJ1-1	NA	CSVDRGQNTEAFF	TGCAGCGTTGATAGGGGACAGAACACTGAAGCTTTCTTT
NA	TRBV25-1	TRBJ2-2	NA	CASSGGASTGELFF	TGTGCCAGCAGTGGTGGCGCATCAACCGGGGAGCTGTTTTTT
many	TRBV11-2	TRBJ2-1	NA	CASSFASGPHNEQFF	TGTGCCAGCAGCTTTGCGTCGGGCCCCCACAATGAGCAGTTCTTC
few	TRBV5-1	TRBJ1-1	NA	CASSLSGAEDEAFF	TGCGCCAGCAGCTTGTCAGGGGCGGAGGATGAAGCTTTCTTT
many	TRBV11-2	TRBJ2-3	NA	CASSLGVGADTQYF	TGTGCCAGCAGCTTAGGCGTGGGCGCAGATACGCAGTATTTT
NA	TRBV28	TRBJ1-5	NA	CASSTPGQGNQPQHF	TGTGCCAGCAGTACCCCTGGACAAGGCAATCAGCCCCAGCATTTT
many	TRBV19	TRBJ2-1	TRBD2	CASTPGTSGRTSSYNEQFF	TGTGCCAGTACCCCCGGGACTAGCGGGAGGACTAGCTCCTACAATGAGCAGTTCTTC
many	TRBV28	TRBJ2-5	NA	CASSLGGIQETQYF	TGTGCCAGCAGTTTAGGAGGGATCCAAGAGACCCAGTACTTC
NA	TRBV7-2	TRBJ1-1	NA	CASSTRDPIPPEAFF	TGTGCCAGCAGCACTAGGGACCCCATCCCACCTGAAGCTTTCTTT
few	TRBV20-1	TRBJ1-5	NA	CSARPVNSNQPQHF	TGCAGTGCTAGGCCTGTTAATAGCAATCAGCCCCAGCATTTT
NA	TRBV6-2/TRBV6-3	TRBJ1-1	TRBD1	CASSYSWDRGSTEAFF	TGTGCCAGCAGTTACTCATGGGACAGGGGCTCGACTGAAGCTTTCTTT
many	TRBV28	TRBJ1-4	NA	CASSSRLEGGWNEKLFF	TGTGCCAGCAGTTCCCGGCTTGAAGGGGGTTGGAATGAAAAACTGTTTTTT
NA	TRBV5-1	TRBJ2-7	NA	CASSLAGSRYEQYF	TGCGCCAGCAGCTTGGCCGGGTCTCGCTACGAGCAGTACTTC
many	TRBV5-1	TRBJ1-1	NA	CASSLNGGDTEAFF	TGCGCCAGCAGCTTGAACGGTGGGGACACTGAAGCTTTCTTT
few	TRBV20-1	TRBJ2-5	NA	CSAFRGYQETQYF	TGCAGTGCTTTTAGAGGGTACCAAGAGACCCAGTACTTC
many	TRBV6-1	TRBJ2-3	TRBD1	CASSEARDSSSTDTQYF	TGTGCCAGCAGTGAAGCAAGGGACAGCTCTAGCACAGATACGCAGTATTTT
many	TRBV28	TRBJ2-5	NA	CACSRRVEETQYF	TGTGCCTGCTCCCGAAGGGTGGAAGAGACCCAGTACTTC
few	TRBV18	TRBJ2-7	NA	CASSPQRGSSYEQYF	TGTGCCAGCTCACCACAACGTGGAAGCTCCTACGAGCAGTACTTC
many	TRBV6-2/TRBV6-3	TRBJ1-5	NA	CASTRRELSQPQHF	TGTGCCAGCACCCGCCGCGAACTTAGTCAGCCCCAGCATTTT
NA	TRBV19	TRBJ1-1	NA	CASSEPDSLNTEAFF	TGTGCCAGTAGTGAGCCGGACAGTTTGAACACTGAAGCTTTCTTT
NA	TRBV24-1	TRBJ2-3	NA	CATSDIRESSDTQYF	TGTGCCACCAGTGATATACGGGAAAGTTCAGATACGCAGTATTTT
few	TRBV10-1	TRBJ2-3	NA	CASSEGRGSDTQYF	TGCGCCAGCAGTGAGGGTAGGGGTTCAGATACGCAGTATTTT
NA	TRBV3-1	TRBJ1-6	NA	CASSQGPAGGGSPLHF	TGTGCCAGCAGCCAAGGCCCGGCGGGGGGGGGATCACCCCTCCACTTT
NA	TRBV20-1	TRBJ2-5	NA	CSVERAGETQYF	TGCAGTGTGGAAAGGGCCGGAGAGACCCAGTACTTC
few	TRBV24-1	TRBJ2-3	NA	CATSEGGSDTQYF	TGTGCCACCAGTGAGGGTGGTTCAGATACGCAGTATTTT
many	TRBV2	TRBJ1-3	NA	CASRADTTRGNTIYF	TGTGCCAGCAGAGCCGACACGACGAGGGGAAACACCATATATTTT
many	TRBV2	TRBJ2-5	NA	CASTPFRSFKETQYF	TGTGCCAGCACTCCATTCCGATCGTTCAAAGAGACCCAGTACTTC
many	TRBV7-9	TRBJ2-1	TRBD2	CASSSWTSFNEQFF	TGTGCCAGCAGCTCTTGGACTAGCTTCAATGAGCAGTTCTTC
NA	TRBV11-2	TRBJ2-1	TRBD2	CASSLHGTSESSYNEQFF	TGTGCCAGCAGCTTACATGGGACTAGCGAGAGCTCCTACAATGAGCAGTTCTTC
NA	TRBV20-1	TRBJ1-4	NA	CSAGGGTTNEKLFF	TGCAGTGCTGGTGGGGGAACAACTAATGAAAAACTGTTTTTT
NA	TRBV20-1	TRBJ2-3	NA	CSARGSGGPADTQYF	TGCAGTGCTAGAGGGTCCGGGGGGCCCGCAGATACGCAGTATTTT
few	TRBV18	TRBJ2-1	TRBD2	CASSKGTSGLLGNEQFF	TGTGCCAGCTCAAAAGGGACTAGCGGACTCCTGGGGAATGAGCAGTTCTTC
NA	TRBV28	TRBJ2-3	NA	CASSRQLATQYF	TGTGCCAGCAGTAGACAGTTAGCGACGCAGTATTTT
many	TRBV7-9	TRBJ1-2	NA	CASSRNYRENGYTF	TGTGCCAGCAGCAGAAACTACAGGGAAAATGGCTACACCTTC
few	TRBV9	TRBJ1-2	NA	CASSVNGPNYGYTF	TGTGCCAGCAGCGTCAACGGGCCGAACTATGGCTACACCTTC
NA	TRBV6-2/TRBV6-3	TRBJ2-1	NA	CASSAGLPRRGNEQFF	TGTGCCAGCAGTGCTGGACTACCTCGGAGAGGCAATGAGCAGTTCTTC
many	TRBV5-6	TRBJ2-1	TRBD2	CASSWDGRAWLNEQFF	TGTGCCAGCAGCTGGGACGGGAGGGCCTGGCTCAATGAGCAGTTCTTC
NA	TRBV24-1	TRBJ1-5	TRBD1	CATSDSRQGGWQPQHF	TGTGCCACCAGTGATTCTCGACAGGGGGGTTGGCAGCCCCAGCATTTT
many	TRBV6-2/TRBV6-3	TRBJ2-3	NA	CASRGYAPDTQYF	TGTGCCAGCAGGGGATACGCACCAGATACGCAGTATTTT
many	TRBV11-1	TRBJ1-1	NA	CASSSGPNLNTEAFF	TGTGCCAGCAGCTCTGGGCCGAACCTGAACACTGAAGCTTTCTTT
many	TRBV6-1	TRBJ1-2	NA	CASSSGDASNYGYTF	TGTGCCAGCAGTTCCGGGGACGCCAGTAACTATGGCTACACCTTC
few	TRBV4-3	TRBJ2-2	NA	CASSHAPETGELFF	TGCGCCAGCAGCCACGCACCTGAGACCGGGGAGCTGTTTTTT
many	TRBV19	TRBJ1-1	NA	CASRDSLGSLNTEAFF	TGTGCCAGTAGAGACAGTTTGGGCAGCCTCAACACTGAAGCTTTCTTT
NA	TRBV20-1	TRBJ2-5	NA	CSAREVGVGTQYF	TGCAGTGCTAGAGAGGTGGGAGTGGGGACCCAGTACTTC